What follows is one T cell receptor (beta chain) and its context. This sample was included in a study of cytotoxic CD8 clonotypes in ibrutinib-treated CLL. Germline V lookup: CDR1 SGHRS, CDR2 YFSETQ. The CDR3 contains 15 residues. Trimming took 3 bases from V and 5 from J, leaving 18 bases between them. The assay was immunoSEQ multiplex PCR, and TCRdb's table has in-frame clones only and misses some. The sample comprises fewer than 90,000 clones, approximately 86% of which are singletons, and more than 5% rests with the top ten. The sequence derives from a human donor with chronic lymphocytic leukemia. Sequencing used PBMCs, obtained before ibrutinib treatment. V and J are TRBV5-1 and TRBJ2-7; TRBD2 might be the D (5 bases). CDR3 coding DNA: TGCGCCAGCAGCTCGTTCACCCCCCTCGGGGACGAGCAGTACTTC. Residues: CASSSFTPLGDEQYF.